The 14 T cell receptor beta chains given below trace back to one sample, sequenced in a study of naive and memory T cell subsets. TCR cDNA received a 3' ligated oligonucleotide that carried a UMI. Amplification of ligated cDNA took four PCR rounds with SP2 and nested alpha and beta constant primers. MiXCR, run by TCRdb on the UMI-ligation and nested PCR reads, gives a single entry per CDR3 protein. The repertoire has about 25,000 distinct CDR3 sequences, under 6.5% of them found once; the top ten carry around 7%. The material sequenced was blood. The receptors were sampled from an adult in good health.

The chain has TRBV4-3 and TRBJ2-5; 7 bases map to TRBD2. This CDR3 is built from 15 residues. V lost 4 bases to trimming and J lost 3 bases; unmatched junction nucleotides: 8. The V gene's germline CDR1 is LGHNA and CDR2 YSLEER. DNA of the CDR3: TGCGCCAGCAGCCTGGGAGGGAGGGCCGAAGAGACCCAGTACTTC. The encoded protein is CASSLGGRAEETQYF.

This clonotype was observed many times. The rearrangement joins TRBV9 to TRBJ1-6; D is unclear. Germline V gene sequence: CDR1 SGDLS, CDR2 YYNGEE. CDR3 length equals 14 residues. The V end was cut by 4 bases, the J end by 5 bases, with 10 bases between. The CDR3 here is CASSKTPDNSPLHF. Written as DNA, the CDR3 is TGTGCCAGCAGCAAGACACCAGATAATTCACCCCTCCACTTT.

The genes are TRBV30 and TRBJ2-1; D is unclear. The ends were cut back, 3 bases at V and 7 bases at J, with 4 bases in the middle. The V gene's germline CDR1 is GTSNPN and CDR2 SVGIG (reference sequence). CDR3 length: 10 residues. CDR3 region: CAWSDNEQFF. The CDR3 nucleotides read TGTGCCTGGAGCGATAATGAGCAGTTCTTC.

This clonotype is categorized as medium-sized. The rearrangement links TRBV6-5 to TRBJ1-5; D is undetermined. CDR3 size: 15 residues. Germline assignment: CDR1 MNHEY and CDR2 SVGAGI. Trimming left V 6 bases short and J 2 bases short, with 14 bases between. The DNA for the CDR3 is TGTGCCAGCAGCCTGAGGGAGGAAGGCAATCAGCCCCAGCATTTT. This gives the protein CASSLREEGNQPQHF.

This clonotype showed up many times. The gene calls are TRBV11-2 and TRBJ1-2; D unresolved. There are 13 residues in the CDR3. Trimming removed 5 bases at V and 6 bases at J, with 13 bases between. The germline gives CDR1 SGHAT, CDR2 FQNNGV. In nucleotides, the CDR3 is TGTGCCAGCAGCCCCTCTCTTCAGGATGGCTACACCTTC. Translating it yields CASSPSLQDGYTF.

This chain links TRBV7-9 with TRBJ2-5; D is unclear. Germline V gives CDR1 SEHNR, CDR2 FQNEAQ (reference sequence). The V end lost 3 bases, the J end lost 5 bases, and 7 bases lay between the germline ends. The CDR3 extends over 12 amino acids. The CDR3 loop reads CASSFQSETQYF. The CDR3 DNA sequence: TGTGCCAGCAGCTTTCAATCGGAGACCCAGTACTTC.

At least ten counts were recorded for this clonotype. The chain has TRBV5-8 and TRBJ1-5; D possibly corresponds to TRBD1 (5 bases). The CDR3 is 14 residues long. The germline V and J ends were trimmed by 4 bases and 3 bases, with 11 bases remaining between them. The germline V gene encodes CDR1 SGHTS and CDR2 YDEGEE. In DNA, the CDR3 is TGTGCCAGCAGCCCTGGGGCTAACAATCAGCCCCAGCATTTT. Amino acid sequence: CASSPGANNQPQHF.

On this clonotype: A much more abundant neighbour one base away suggests this may be a read error. This chain connects TRBV30 to TRBJ2-1, with no clear D. The CDR3 has 13 amino acids. CDR1 and CDR2 from the germline V gene are GTSNPN and SVGIG (reference sequence). The CDR3 protein is CAWSVRSVGEQLF. The CDR3 nucleotides read TGTGCCTGGAGTGTTAGGAGCGTAGGCGAGCAGCTCTTC.

This clonotype appeared once. Sequence at one end of the junction differs from germline and may be a read error. V and J are TRBV7-7 and TRBJ1-4, with 8 bases that match TRBD1. Germline CDR1 SSHAT, CDR2 FNYEAQ (reference sequence). The CDR3 has 16 residues. CDR3 residues: CASSPGQDQTNEKLFF. The CDR3 nucleotides read TGTGCTAGCAGCCCGGGACAGGATCAAACTAATGAAAAACTGTTTTTT. Supplemented by reference TRBV7-7 and TRBJ1-4, the full variable domain reads GAGVSQSPRYKVTKRGQDVTLRCDPISSHATLYWYQQALGQGPEFLTYFNYEAQPDKSGLPSDRFSAERPEGSISTLTIQRTEQRDSAMYRCASSPGQDQTNEKLFFGSGTQLSVL.

At least ten counts were recorded for this clonotype. The chain uses TRBV4-1 and TRBJ2-5, with D tentatively TRBD2 (6 bases). V was pared by 1 base and J by 5 bases, with 8 bases between. The CDR3 is 13 residues long. Germline CDR1 MGHRA, CDR2 YSYEKL. CDR3 amino acids: CASSQGGMETQYF. In DNA form, the CDR3 reads TGCGCCAGCAGCCAAGGCGGGATGGAGACCCAGTACTTC.

This clonotype has ten or more counts. The V and J genes are TRBV7-2 and TRBJ2-3; maybe TRBD1 (5 bases). Looked up from germline, CDR1 is SGHTA and CDR2 is FQGNSA. The CDR3 length is 15 residues. V was shortened by 5 bases and J by 4 bases, with 16 bases between the two germline ends. The CDR3, as DNA: TGTGCCAGCAGCGTTGGGGCGGCCCGAGCAGATACGCAGTATTTT. Translation: CASSVGAARADTQYF.

This clonotype counts as medium-sized. The J gene is TRBJ2-3, the V gene TRBV6-1; 8 bases are a match to TRBD1. J lost 4 bases, V lost 1 base, and 4 bases had no gene match. Germline CDR1 is MNHNS and CDR2 is SASEGT. This CDR3 is 15 amino acids long. The CDR3 DNA reads as TGTGCCAGCAGTGAAGAGGCAGGGGGCGCAGATACGCAGTATTTT. Amino acid sequence: CASSEEAGGADTQYF.

Many counts were recorded for this clonotype. This sequence joins TRBV4-2 and TRBJ2-1, with TRBD1 matching over 9 bases. After removal of 10 bases from V and 7 bases from J, the junction contained 14 bases not matched to a gene. Germline loops: CDR1 LGHNA, CDR2 YNFKEQ. This CDR3 has 15 residues. CDR3 nucleotide sequence: TGTGCCACCAAAGACCGGGACAGGGAGGATAATGAGCAGTTCTTC. Amino acids: CATKDRDREDNEQFF.

This clonotype was observed many times. The chain recombines TRBV20-1 with TRBJ2-1, with 7 bases aligning to TRBD2. Per the germline V gene, CDR1 is DFQATT and CDR2 is SNEGSKA (reference sequence). The CDR3 covers 15 residues. Germline trimming cut 3 bases from V and 0 bases from J; bases unmatched to any gene: 5. The CDR3: CSASGGRSSYNEQFF. The DNA of the CDR3 is TGCAGTGCTAGTGGCGGGAGAAGCTCCTACAATGAGCAGTTCTTC.